This T cell receptor (beta chain) was identified in a study of blood T cell repertoires in COVID-19. Study overall: From T cells, B-cell-depleted T cells, or PBMCs came the material, which was cDNA or gDNA.

Original methodology: It was from reference gene primer amplification that nucleated cell counts were estimated. The assay was immunoSEQ multiplex PCR, and TCRdb's table has in-frame clones only and misses some. D and trimming come from the DNA, and the V and J calls and clone size come from that table. The profile shows some 240,000 clones, 65% to 85% of them singletons. Sequencing used peripheral blood. The TCR originated in a woman in her 40s who had recovered from COVID-19.

The CDR3 DNA reads as TGTGCCAGCTCACCGGCTAGGAGACAGGGTCGTGAAACTAATGAAAAACTGTTTTTT. This encodes CASSPARRQGRETNEKLFF. The chain couples TRBV18 to TRBJ1-4; 7 bases are a match to TRBD1. The germline V gene encodes CDR1 KGHSH and CDR2 LQKENI. The CDR3 has 19 amino acids. V shed 3 bases and J 1 base; nucleotides not matched to a gene: 14.